The 29 T cell receptor beta chains presented below share a single source sample, sequenced in a study of T-cell reconstitution after alpha-beta-depleted transplantation in children. Unique molecular identifiers were incorporated when the TCRbeta library was constructed. In TCRdb, the PCR reads were re-called with MiXCR into one record per CDR3 protein. The data show some 550,000 distinct CDR3 sequences, approximately 22% seen once. This specimen was PBMCs, mostly from graft donor cells, taken 360 days after TCRalphabeta/CD19-depleted stem cell transplant. The receptors here all came from a boy under three years old who had a stem cell transplant for acute myeloid leukemia, so the T cells may come from the graft donor.

This clonotype turned up a few times. The rearrangement links TRBV27 to TRBJ1-1; D gene unclear. Trimming removed 5 bases from V and 1 base from J, with 14 bases in between. CDR1 MNHEY and CDR2 SMNVEV come from the germline V gene (reference sequence). The CDR3 consists of 15 residues. CDR3 amino acids: CASSAVDLTNTEAFF. CDR3 in DNA: TGTGCCAGCAGTGCCGTGGACTTAACGAACACTGAAGCTTTCTTT.

The chain employs TRBV20-1 and TRBJ2-5; the match to TRBD2 covers 11 bases. V was pared by 5 bases and J by 4 bases, with 3 bases of the junction left unmatched. The CDR3 spans 13 residues. The germline V gene encodes CDR1 DFQATT and CDR2 SNEGSKA (reference sequence). In DNA, the CDR3 is TGCAGTGCTTCGGGGACTAGCGGAGAGACCCAGTACTTC. This encodes CSASGTSGETQYF.

In this sample, this clonotype turned up once. This chain connects TRBV7-9 to TRBJ1-1; D gene ambiguous. Germline V gene sequence: CDR1 SEHNR, CDR2 FQNEAQ (reference sequence). CDR3 length: 16 residues. V was clipped by 1 base and J by 1 base, with 13 bases between them. CDR3 protein: CASSLDLGRWNTEAFF. Here the CDR3 DNA reads TGTGCCAGCAGCTTAGACTTAGGGCGGTGGAACACTGAAGCTTTCTTT.

This clonotype occurred many times. The V gene is TRBV12-3 or TRBV12-4, the J gene TRBJ2-1, with 12 bases aligning to TRBD2. Unmatched junction bases numbered 3, after V lost 4 bases and J lost 5 bases. The CDR3 is 15 amino acids. The CDR3 reads CASSSSGGVNNEQFF. The CDR3 coding sequence is TGTGCCAGCAGTTCTAGCGGGGGGGTTAACAATGAGCAGTTCTTC.

The DNA of the CDR3 is TGTGCCAGCAGTTTTAACCCAGCTTCTAACTATGGCTACACCTTC. Its translation: CASSFNPASNYGYTF. The J gene is TRBJ1-2, the V gene TRBV12-3 or TRBV12-4; D is unclear. The CDR3 contains 15 residues. Trimming cost V 3 bases and J 0 bases, with 11 bases left between them.

J is TRBJ2-1 and V is TRBV20-1; 10 bases match TRBD2. From germline, CDR1 is DFQATT and CDR2 SNEGSKA (reference sequence). This CDR3 comprises 13 residues. V shed 3 bases and J 9 bases; nucleotides not matched to a gene: 5. The CDR3 nucleotides are TGCAGTGCTAGGACTAGCGGGCATGGTGAGCAGTTCTTC. Its protein product is CSARTSGHGEQFF.

In its sample, this clonotype was seen many times. V usage is TRBV7-9 and J usage is TRBJ1-5, with TRBD1 matching over 9 bases. Germline-derived CDR1 and CDR2 are SEHNR and FQNEAQ (reference sequence). Trimming took 5 bases from V and 7 from J; bases not matched to a gene: 6. The CDR3 runs to 14 residues. CDR3: CASSEGTGRQPQHF. The CDR3, as DNA: TGTGCCAGCAGCGAGGGGACAGGGCGCCAGCCCCAGCATTTT.

This clonotype was picked up many times. The rearrangement uses TRBV28 and TRBJ2-3; TRBD1 agrees at 8 bases. Trimming cost V 5 bases and J 2 bases; bases outside gene matches: 6. Germline loops: CDR1 MDHEN, CDR2 SYDVKM. The CDR3 sequence is 15 residues long. The CDR3 DNA reads as TGTGCCAGCAGTCCCGGGACAGGACTCACAGATACGCAGTATTTT. Its translation: CASSPGTGLTDTQYF.

CDR3 loop: CASSPPRRFRDQNTEAFF. As DNA, the CDR3 is TGTGCCAGCTCACCACCGAGGCGTTTCAGGGACCAGAACACTGAAGCTTTCTTT. The chain recombines TRBV18 with TRBJ1-1; D is perhaps TRBD1 (5 bases). Germline CDR1 is KGHSH and CDR2 is LQKENI. The germline V and J ends were trimmed by 0 bases and 1 base, with 18 bases remaining between them. The CDR3 totals 18 residues.

This clonotype was recorded a few times. The chain uses TRBV20-1 and TRBJ1-1, with unresolved D. There are 13 residues in the CDR3. Germline lookup yields CDR1 DFQATT and CDR2 SNEGSKA (reference sequence). Trimming removed 0 bases at V and 7 bases at J, with 12 bases between. The CDR3 reads CSARDGVVLEAFF. CDR3 coding DNA: TGCAGTGCTAGAGATGGGGTTGTCCTTGAAGCTTTCTTT.

This clonotype was detected only a few times. The chain is built from TRBV20-1 and TRBJ2-3, with a weak D call TRBD1 (5 bases). Germline values: CDR1 DFQATT, CDR2 SNEGSKA (reference sequence). V was pared by 3 bases and J by 8 bases, with 12 bases between. This CDR3 has 12 amino acids. This chain's CDR3 is CSASSTGGTQYF. The CDR3 DNA reads as TGCAGTGCTAGTTCAACAGGTGGTACGCAGTATTTT.

This clonotype was found a few times. V is TRBV19 and J is TRBJ1-1; tentative D call: TRBD1 (5 bases). V was trimmed by 7 bases and J by 1 base, leaving 16 bases between them. Germline-derived CDR1 and CDR2 are LNHDA and SQIVND (reference sequence). This CDR3 is 15 amino acids long. The CDR3 sequence: CASTRGTRANTEAFF. The DNA for the CDR3 is TGTGCCAGTACACGTGGGACGAGGGCGAACACTGAAGCTTTCTTT.

This clonotype has at least ten counts. The genes are TRBV20-1 and TRBJ2-1, with D perhaps TRBD1 (5 bases). Germline V CDR1 and CDR2: DFQATT, SNEGSKA (reference sequence). The V gene lost 2 bases and the J gene lost 4 bases, with 12 bases spanning the gap. This CDR3 spans 14 amino acids. CDR3 protein: CSARQGRAYNEQFF. The CDR3 DNA reads TGCAGTGCTAGACAGGGTAGAGCGTACAATGAGCAGTTCTTC.

Concerning this clonotype: A much larger clone differs by one base, so this may be a read error. This chain joins TRBV6-2 or TRBV6-3 and TRBJ2-7; the D gene is possibly TRBD1 (6 bases). The V gene's germline CDR1 is MNHEY and CDR2 SVGEGT. Trimming stripped 2 bases from V and 3 bases from J, with 11 bases between. The CDR3 consists of 14 residues. This CDR3 reads CASSYAGVSYEQYF. DNA of the CDR3: TGTGCCAGCAGTTACGCAGGGGTGAGCTACGAGCAGTACTTC.

This clonotype occurred a few times. This CDR3 is CSARDLTKLFF. DNA for the CDR3: TGCAGTGCTAGAGATCTTACTAAACTGTTTTTT. V is TRBV20-1 and J is TRBJ1-4; no clear D. CDR1 and CDR2 (germline): DFQATT, SNEGSKA (reference sequence). The V gene lost 0 bases and the J gene lost 11 bases, with 7 bases spanning the gap. This CDR3 spans 11 amino acids.

The V and J genes are TRBV4-3 and TRBJ2-5, with TRBD2 identical over 7 bases. V lost 0 bases to trimming and J lost 2 bases; unmatched junction nucleotides: 6. This CDR3 is built from 16 residues. Germline CDR1 is LGHNA and CDR2 is YSLEER. CDR3 DNA sequence: TGCGCCAGCAGCCAAGAGCGGCTAGCGGTACAAGAGACCCAGTACTTC. It yields the protein CASSQERLAVQETQYF.

V usage is TRBV6-1 and J usage is TRBJ2-5; D gene uncertain. The germline gives CDR1 MNHNS, CDR2 SASEGT. Trimming removed 6 bases from V and 1 base from J, with 12 bases in between. CDR3 length: 14 residues. The CDR3 DNA is TGTGCCAGCAGGTTGGTTTGGACCCAAGAGACCCAGTACTTC. This codes for CASRLVWTQETQYF.

This clonotype was counted ten times or more. This chain uses TRBV20-1 with TRBJ2-2; D uncertain. V gave up 5 bases and J gave up 1 base, with 5 bases separating them. The CDR3 consists of 12 residues. The germline V gene has CDR1 DFQATT and CDR2 SNEGSKA (reference sequence). The CDR3 is CSAARNTGELFF. CDR3 bases: TGCAGTGCTGCACGGAACACCGGGGAGCTGTTTTTT.

This clonotype appeared a few times. This chain connects TRBV28 to TRBJ2-1; D perhaps matches TRBD1 (6 bases). The CDR3 is 14 residues long. Trimming took off 4 bases at V and 9 bases at J, with 16 bases between the two ends. Germline loops: CDR1 MDHEN, CDR2 SYDVKM. Here the CDR3 DNA reads TGTGCCAGCAGTTGGATAGACAGGCGCACTGAGCAGTTCTTC. Protein sequence: CASSWIDRRTEQFF.

In this sample, this clonotype turned up many times. The chain recombines TRBV12-3 or TRBV12-4 with TRBJ1-5; 8 bases align to TRBD1. The trim removed 4 bases at V and 5 bases at J, leaving 7 bases unmatched. The CDR3 loop spans 15 amino acids. The CDR3 DNA reads TGTGCCAGCAGTTCCGGACAGGGCGAATATCAGCCCCAGCATTTT. Residues: CASSSGQGEYQPQHF.

V and J are TRBV11-2 and TRBJ2-6, with D maybe TRBD2 (5 bases). Trimming took 5 bases from V and 6 from J, leaving 8 bases between them. CDR3 length equals 13 residues. Germline lookup yields CDR1 SGHAT and CDR2 FQNNGV. CDR3 nucleotides: TGTGCCAGCAGCCTTAGCGTGGCCAACGTCCTGACTTTC. Translated: CASSLSVANVLTF.

The table lists this clonotype with a few counts. The rearrangement joins TRBV7-6 to TRBJ2-1; D gene uncertain. There are 14 residues in the CDR3. V dropped 2 bases and J dropped 8 bases, with 13 bases sitting between them. Germline V gives CDR1 SGHVS, CDR2 FNYEAQ. CDR3 coding DNA: TGTGCCAGCAGCTTATTCCCCTTCGTAGATGAGCAGTTCTTC. It codes for CASSLFPFVDEQFF.

The chain joins TRBV12-3 or TRBV12-4 to TRBJ2-1; 11 bases agree with TRBD2. This CDR3 region has 14 residues. V lost 10 bases and J lost 6; bases outside the gene matches: 8. CDR3 DNA sequence: TGTGCCACCAGAACTAGCGGGGGTTTCAATGAGCAGTTCTTC. This gives the protein CATRTSGGFNEQFF.

The J gene is TRBJ2-3, the V gene TRBV7-2; no clear D. The V end was cut by 1 base, the J end by 1 base, with 6 bases between. The CDR3 totals 14 residues. Germline V lookup: CDR1 SGHTA, CDR2 FQGNSA. CDR3 nucleotides: TGTGCCAGCAGCTTAGATTGGGGCACAGATACGCAGTATTTT. Translation: CASSLDWGTDTQYF.

This chain joins TRBV20-1 and TRBJ2-3, with D possibly being TRBD1 or TRBD2 (5 bases each). This CDR3 comprises 16 residues. V was clipped by 3 bases and J by 0 bases, with 16 bases between them. Germline CDR1 reads DFQATT; CDR2 reads SNEGSKA (reference sequence). This CDR3 is CSARAGTPVSTDTQYF. The CDR3 DNA reads as TGCAGTGCTAGGGCCGGGACGCCAGTAAGCACAGATACGCAGTATTTT.

The sample holds a few counts of this clonotype. V is TRBV20-1 and J is TRBJ1-5, with TRBD1 matching 9 bases. CDR1 and CDR2 (germline): DFQATT, SNEGSKA (reference sequence). The CDR3 is made up of 14 amino acids. Trimming cost V 5 bases and J 0 bases; bases outside gene matches: 2. CDR3 DNA: TGCAGTGCTGGGGGACAGGGTAGCAATCAGCCCCAGCATTTT. Residues: CSAGGQGSNQPQHF.

This clonotype was recorded at least ten times. This chain uses TRBV27 with TRBJ1-1; D perhaps matches TRBD1 (5 bases). There are 13 residues in the CDR3. V was cut by 6 bases and J by 2 bases, with 10 bases left in between. Germline loops: CDR1 MNHEY, CDR2 SMNVEV (reference sequence). CDR3 residues: CASRGTRNTEAFF. In DNA, the CDR3 is TGTGCCAGCAGGGGGACGAGAAACACTGAAGCTTTCTTT.

The sample holds a few counts of this clonotype. This chain connects TRBV12-3 or TRBV12-4 to TRBJ2-5, with D perhaps matching TRBD1 (5 bases). The V gene lost 2 bases and the J gene lost 4 bases, with 14 bases spanning the gap. The CDR3 covers 15 residues. CDR3 sequence reads: CASSLTRTGGETQYF. CDR3 DNA: TGTGCCAGCAGTTTAACTCGAACAGGTGGAGAGACCCAGTACTTC.

The chain has TRBV4-3 and TRBJ2-3; the D gene could be TRBD1 or TRBD2 (6 bases each). Germline CDR1 is LGHNA and CDR2 is YSLEER. V lost 1 base, J lost 4 bases, and 12 bases lay in between. The CDR3 covers 15 residues. The CDR3 DNA follows: TGCGCCAGCAGCCAAGTAGGGGGGTCGGCAGATACGCAGTATTTT. Amino acids: CASSQVGGSADTQYF.